The sequence of this T cell receptor beta chain was determined in a study of cytomegalovirus exposure and HLA in healthy donors. V was clipped by 9 bases and J by 1 base; unmatched bases: 17. The CDR3 runs to 17 residues. Looked up from germline, CDR1 is MNHEY and CDR2 is SMNVEV (reference sequence). The study sampled nominally healthy donors, though unrecorded immune exposures were likely. Regarding the study as a whole: The later analysis indicated that the majority of CMV-associated TCR beta chains appeared HLA-restricted. Follow-up analysis seemed to connect common viral pathogens with several of the most significant clusters identified.

A note on this clone: Its specificity is not known. This same CDR3 is encoded by further DNA sequences in the sample.

Amplification used 60 Vbeta primers and 13 Jbeta primers. Libraries were prepared by immunoSEQ multiplex PCR; TCRdb keeps only in-frame clonotypes and omits some of them. The sample shows approximately 85,000 clones, around 80% of them seen only once. V is TRBV27 and J is TRBJ1-2, with 7 bases that match TRBD1. The sequence was collected from a man aged 30-40 years in good health and CMV-seronegative. The specimen sequenced was PBMCs. DNA for the CDR3: TGTGCCAGTATTACTAATACCGGGACAGCTTATAACTATGGCTACACCTTC. Amino acid sequence: CASITNTGTAYNYGYTF.